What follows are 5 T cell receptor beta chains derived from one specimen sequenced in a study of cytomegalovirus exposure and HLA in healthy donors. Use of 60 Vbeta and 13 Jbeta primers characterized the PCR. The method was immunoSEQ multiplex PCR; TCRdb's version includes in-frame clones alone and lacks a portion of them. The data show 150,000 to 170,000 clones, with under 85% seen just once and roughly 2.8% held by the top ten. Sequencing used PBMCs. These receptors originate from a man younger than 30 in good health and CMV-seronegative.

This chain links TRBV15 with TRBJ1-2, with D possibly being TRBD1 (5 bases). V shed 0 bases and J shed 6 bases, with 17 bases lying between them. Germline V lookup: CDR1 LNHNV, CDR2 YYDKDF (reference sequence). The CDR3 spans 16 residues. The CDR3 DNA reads TGTGCCACCAGCAGAGATCATACAGACAGTGGGGATGGCTACACCTTC. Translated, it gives CATSRDHTDSGDGYTF.

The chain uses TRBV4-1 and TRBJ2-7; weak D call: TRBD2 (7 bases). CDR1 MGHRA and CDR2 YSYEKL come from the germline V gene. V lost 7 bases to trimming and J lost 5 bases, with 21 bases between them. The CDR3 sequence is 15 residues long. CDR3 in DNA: TGCGCCAGCACAGTAGGGCGGGGGCCGAGCCACGAGCAGTACTTC. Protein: CASTVGRGPSHEQYF.

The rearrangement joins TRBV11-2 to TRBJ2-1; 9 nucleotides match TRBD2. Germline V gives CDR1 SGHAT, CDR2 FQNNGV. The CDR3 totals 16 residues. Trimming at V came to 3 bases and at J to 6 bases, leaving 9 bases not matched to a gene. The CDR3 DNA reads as TGTGCCAGCAGCTTTGCGTTGGGCGGGGGGGCCAATGAGCAGTTCTTC. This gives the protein CASSFALGGGANEQFF.

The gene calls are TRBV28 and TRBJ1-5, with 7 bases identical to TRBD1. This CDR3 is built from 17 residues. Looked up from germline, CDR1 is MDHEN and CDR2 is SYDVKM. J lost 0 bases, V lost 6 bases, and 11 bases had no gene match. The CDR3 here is CASSSGGDRLSNQPQHF. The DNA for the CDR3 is TGTGCCAGCAGCTCCGGTGGGGACAGACTTAGCAATCAGCCCCAGCATTTT.

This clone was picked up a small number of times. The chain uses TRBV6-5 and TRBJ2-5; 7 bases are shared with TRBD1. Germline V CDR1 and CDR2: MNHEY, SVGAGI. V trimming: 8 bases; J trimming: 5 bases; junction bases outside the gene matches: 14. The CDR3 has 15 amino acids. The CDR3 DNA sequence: TGTGCCAGCCAGGGGGTTGCTGTTGTGGCGGAGACCCAGTACTTC. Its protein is CASQGVAVVAETQYF.